One and the same sample provided the 16 T cell receptor beta chains below, sequenced in a study of T cell responses to AZD1222 COVID-19 vaccine. Measured with immunoSEQ multiplex PCR; TCRdb has only the in-frame clones, and not every one. The sample lists more than 110,000 clones; roughly 91% were seen once. Material: peripheral blood, obtained 28 days after the second AZD1222 dose. The receptors were gathered from an adult who received the AZD1222 COVID-19 vaccine.

The chain couples TRBV11-1 to TRBJ2-1; D ambiguous. CDR3 size: 14 residues. CDR1 and CDR2 from the germline V gene are SGHAT and FQDESV (reference sequence). V gave up 1 base and J gave up 5 bases, with 9 bases separating them. The CDR3 coding sequence is TGTGCCAGCAGCTTAGAGCATTCGGACAATGAGCAGTTCTTC. It specifies CASSLEHSDNEQFF.

This clone was observed a handful of times. The gene calls are TRBV19 and TRBJ1-5, with no clear D. Germline loops: CDR1 LNHDA, CDR2 SQIVND (reference sequence). The germline V and J ends were trimmed by 10 bases and 2 bases, with 18 bases remaining between them. The CDR3 is 15 amino acids. The CDR3 DNA follows: TGTGCCACCAGCCGCGGGGAATGGGGCAATCAGCCCCAGCATTTT. Encoded protein: CATSRGEWGNQPQHF.

A single count supports this clone. The J gene is TRBJ1-1, the V gene TRBV9; the D gene is possibly TRBD1 (5 bases). V was shortened by 0 bases and J by 0 bases, with 9 bases between the two germline ends. The germline V gene has CDR1 SGDLS and CDR2 YYNGEE. This CDR3 comprises 15 residues. DNA for the CDR3: TGTGCCAGCAGCGTAGATGGGGGAATGAACACTGAAGCTTTCTTT. It encodes CASSVDGGMNTEAFF.

The sample holds one count of this clone. The CDR3 loop reads CASSFGQAYEQYF. Written as DNA, the CDR3 is TGTGCCAGCAGCTTCGGACAGGCCTACGAGCAGTACTTC. The V gene is TRBV5-5, the J gene TRBJ2-7; TRBD1 agrees at 7 bases. V lost 2 bases to trimming and J lost 2 bases; unmatched junction nucleotides: 1. The CDR3 length is 13 residues. Per germline, CDR1 SGHKS and CDR2 YYEKEE (reference sequence). Complete variable domain (other parts from reference TRBV5-5 and TRBJ2-7): DAGVTQSPTHLIKTRGQQVTLRCSPISGHKSVSWYQQVLGQGPQFIFQYYEKEERGRGNFPDRFSARQFPNYSSELNVNALLLGDSALYLCASSFGQAYEQYFGPGTRLTVT.

The J gene is TRBJ1-4, the V gene TRBV30; D is possibly TRBD1 (5 bases). The CDR3 has 15 amino acids. V was trimmed by 3 bases and J by 5 bases, leaving 16 bases between them. Germline assignment: CDR1 GTSNPN and CDR2 SVGIG (reference sequence). CDR3 loop: CAWSLASGTNEKLFF. CDR3 bases: TGTGCCTGGAGCCTAGCCTCTGGGACCAATGAAAAACTGTTTTTT.

The gene calls are TRBV7-2 and TRBJ1-6, with TRBD1 as a possible D gene (6 bases). Germline V gives CDR1 SGHTA, CDR2 FQGNSA. The V end lost 3 bases, the J end lost 4 bases, and 13 bases lay between the germline ends. The CDR3 sequence is 16 residues long. CDR3 DNA: TGTGCCAGCAGCTTGGGTGGACAGAGATATAATTCACCCCTCCACTTT. It encodes CASSLGGQRYNSPLHF. Full variable domain (rest looked up from reference TRBV7-2 and TRBJ1-6): GAGVSQSPSNKVTEKGKDVELRCDPISGHTALYWYRQSLGQGLEFLIYFQGNSAPDKSGLPSDRFSAERTGGSVSTLTIQRTQQEDSAVYLCASSLGGQRYNSPLHFGNGTRLTVT.

The chain has TRBV2 and TRBJ1-4; 8 nucleotides align to TRBD1. Germline V gene sequence: CDR1 SNHLY, CDR2 FYNNEI. This CDR3 has 14 residues. After removal of 8 bases from V and 6 bases from J, the junction contained 8 bases not matched to a gene. CDR3 coding DNA: TGTGCCAGCCTTACCGGGACAGGTGATGAAAAACTGTTTTTT. Amino acids: CASLTGTGDEKLFF.

The genes are TRBV7-3 and TRBJ2-4; D is unclear. This CDR3 has 13 amino acids. Germline-derived CDR1 and CDR2 are SGHTA and FQGTGA. V gave up 0 bases and J gave up 7 bases, with 7 bases separating them. CDR3 in amino acids: CASSLTTKNIQYF. DNA of the CDR3: TGTGCCAGCAGCTTAACTACTAAGAACATTCAGTACTTC.

The rearrangement links TRBV4-2 to TRBJ1-2; tentatively, D is TRBD1 (5 bases). V gave up 0 bases and J gave up 4 bases, with 12 bases separating them. In germline, CDR1 is LGHNA, CDR2 YNFKEQ. This CDR3 has 15 residues. This CDR3 is CASSQDGWGSYGYTF. As DNA, the CDR3 is TGTGCCAGCAGCCAAGATGGGTGGGGGTCCTATGGCTACACCTTC.

The gene calls are TRBV5-1 and TRBJ1-3; D perhaps matches TRBD1 (5 bases). Looked up from germline, CDR1 is SGHRS and CDR2 is YFSETQ. Trimming cost V 0 bases and J 4 bases, with 14 bases left between them. The CDR3 is 16 residues long. The CDR3 is CASSLDGTSGGNTIYF. CDR3 bases: TGCGCCAGCAGCTTGGACGGGACTTCGGGGGGAAACACCATATATTTT.

The chain joins TRBV30 to TRBJ1-4; possible D gene TRBD1, 6 bases. Germline-derived CDR1 and CDR2 are GTSNPN and SVGIG (reference sequence). This CDR3 contains 11 residues. The V and J ends lost 3 bases and 8 bases respectively, with 7 bases between them. CDR3 region: CAWRGGEKLFF. CDR3 DNA: TGTGCCTGGAGGGGGGGCGAAAAACTGTTTTTT.

V usage is TRBV24-1 and J usage is TRBJ2-6; 10 nucleotides agree with TRBD1. Per germline, CDR1 KGHDR and CDR2 SFDVKD. V dropped 5 bases and J dropped 0; count of bases not matched to a gene: 6. This CDR3 has 18 amino acids. In nucleotides, the CDR3 is TGTGCCACCAGTGCTACAGGACAGGGGGTCTCTGGGGCCAACGTCCTGACTTTC. It codes for CATSATGQGVSGANVLTF.

This sequence joins TRBV5-6 and TRBJ2-5; D possibly corresponds to TRBD1 (6 bases). V lost 4 bases and J lost 2, with 18 bases in between. The CDR3 spans 16 residues. The V gene's germline CDR1 is SGHDT and CDR2 YYEEEE. The chain's CDR3 is CASSEKGTFAQETQYF. For the CDR3, the DNA is TGTGCCAGCAGCGAAAAGGGGACATTCGCTCAAGAGACCCAGTACTTC.

The chain has TRBV18 and TRBJ2-3; 8 nucleotides agree with TRBD1. V was pared by 3 bases and J by 0 bases, with 5 bases of the junction left unmatched. Looked up from germline, CDR1 is KGHSH and CDR2 is LQKENI. The CDR3 totals 16 residues. DNA of the CDR3: TGTGCCAGCTCACCGACAGGGGACGCTAGCACAGATACGCAGTATTTT. Translation: CASSPTGDASTDTQYF.

V gene TRBV14 combines with J gene TRBJ2-7; either TRBD1 or TRBD2 may supply D (6 bases each). The germline V gene encodes CDR1 SGHDN and CDR2 FVKESK. Trimming stripped 4 bases from V and 2 bases from J, with 9 bases between. The CDR3 runs 13 residues. CDR3 amino acids: CASSRGTTYEQYF. DNA of the CDR3: TGTGCCAGCAGCCGCGGGACAACCTACGAGCAGTACTTC.

The V gene is TRBV7-9, the J gene TRBJ1-1; D is unclear. The CDR3 sequence is 13 residues long. Germline V gene sequence: CDR1 SEHNR, CDR2 FQNEAQ (reference sequence). The V and J ends lost 5 bases and 10 bases respectively, with 17 bases between them. DNA for the CDR3: TGTGCCAGCAGCCTCCAAGCGGGGATGAGAGCTTTCTTT. Encoded protein: CASSLQAGMRAFF.